This TCR beta chain was observed in a study of blood T cell repertoires in COVID-19. In the original analysis: Amplified reference gene primers provided the basis for estimating nucleated cell counts. TCRdb's copy holds only in-frame clones and misses some; the assay was immunoSEQ multiplex PCR. From that table come the V and J calls and clone size; the DNA was used to work out D and trimming. The table has approximately 200,000 clones, about four fifths seen once. This clone was observed many times. Cohorts were based on clinical histories the participants reported. The CDR3 is 15 amino acids. Germline CDR1 LGHDT, CDR2 YNNKEL (reference sequence). V lost 4 bases and J lost 1; bases outside the gene matches: 5.

The sample comprised PBMCs or T cells enriched from blood (not recorded which). The V and J genes are TRBV3-1 (or the pseudogene TRBV3-2) and TRBJ1-1; 8 nucleotides align to TRBD1. The TCR sequence derives from a woman in her thirties or forties with acute COVID-19. The CDR3, as DNA: TGTGCCAGCAGCCGCCGACAGGGGCAGAACACTGAAGCTTTCTTT. This codes for CASSRRQGQNTEAFF.